A selection of T cell receptor beta chains follows, all from one sample in a study of T-cell reconstitution after alpha-beta-depleted transplantation in children. TCRdb itself ran the PCR reads through MiXCR, one entry per CDR3 protein. The sample includes over 45,000 distinct CDR3 sequences, around 40% seen only once; the top ten take 98%. The sequencing here drew on PBMCs, mostly from graft donor cells, taken 360 days after TCRalphabeta/CD19-depleted stem cell transplant. These receptor sequences come from a male patient younger than 18 who had a stem cell transplant for acute lymphoblastic leukemia, so the T cells may come from the graft donor. Both conserved end residues are part of each CDR3. The D gene is left open where the match is weak. A row's size may be missing; if present it is once, few, many or a size class.

CDR3nt	CDR3aa	abundance	j_gene	v_gene	d_gene
TGTGCCAGCAGGCGGACCGGGACAGGGTCTGGCAATGAGCAGTTCTTC	CASRRTGTGSGNEQFF	NA	TRBJ2-1	TRBV12-3/TRBV12-4	TRBD1
TGCAGCGTTGTCCCCGGGACAGGGCTAGTTGAAGCTTTCTTT	CSVVPGTGLVEAFF	few	TRBJ1-1	TRBV29-1	TRBD1
TGTGCCAGCAGCTTCGACCTAAGCCCGACCCCCTACAATGAGCAGTTCTTC	CASSFDLSPTPYNEQFF	few	TRBJ2-1	TRBV7-9	NA
TGTGCCAGCAGTTTATACTCCTCCTACGAGCAGTACTTC	CASSLYSSYEQYF	many	TRBJ2-7	TRBV27	NA
TGTGCCAGCAGTTACTCGACTAGCGAGAAGTATACCGGGGAGCTGTTTTTT	CASSYSTSEKYTGELFF	once	TRBJ2-2	TRBV6-5	TRBD2
TGCGCCAGCAGCCAAGAACGAGGGAGCGGGAACACAGATACGCAGTATTTT	CASSQERGSGNTDTQYF	NA	TRBJ2-3	TRBV4-1	TRBD2
TGTGCCAGCAGTGAAAGAATTCTGGCGTCGGGCACAGATACGCAGTATTTT	CASSERILASGTDTQYF	NA	TRBJ2-3	TRBV2	NA
TGTGCCATCAGCCGCCTTAGCGGGAGCTCCTACAATGAGCAGTTCTTC	CAISRLSGSSYNEQFF	NA	TRBJ2-1	TRBV10-3	TRBD2
TGTGCCAGCTCCGGGACACCGACCTACAATGAGCAGTTCTTC	CASSGTPTYNEQFF	NA	TRBJ2-1	TRBV12-3/TRBV12-4	NA
TGTGCCAGCAGCCACCCACAGGGTGGCGAGCAGTACTTC	CASSHPQGGEQYF	once	TRBJ2-7	TRBV7-6	NA
TGTGCCAGCAGTTTGGGGGTTAGAGAGCAGTACTTC	CASSLGVREQYF	NA	TRBJ2-7	TRBV12-3/TRBV12-4	NA
TGTGCCAGCAGCTGGGATCACAGCGGGGGGGCATGGGAGCAGTTCTTC	CASSWDHSGGAWEQFF	many	TRBJ2-1	TRBV5-5	TRBD2
TGCGCCAGCAGCCAAGCGGGTAGGGAAAAACTGTTTTTT	CASSQAGREKLFF	NA	TRBJ1-4	TRBV4-3	NA
TGTGCCAGCCTCAGGGGCGCCACTGAAGCTTTCTTT	CASLRGATEAFF	NA	TRBJ1-1	TRBV6-1	NA
TGCGCCAGCAGCCCACCTAGCGGGACGGGTGAGCAGTACTTC	CASSPPSGTGEQYF	once	TRBJ2-7	TRBV5-1	TRBD2
TGTGCCAGCAGTTCCCATAATAGCGGGCCCTCTAGGGAGGGAGATACGCAGTATTTT	CASSSHNSGPSREGDTQYF	NA	TRBJ2-3	TRBV12-3/TRBV12-4	TRBD2
TGTGCCAGCAGCAGGGACAACTCTGGAAACACCATATATTTT	CASSRDNSGNTIYF	NA	TRBJ1-3	TRBV12-3/TRBV12-4	NA